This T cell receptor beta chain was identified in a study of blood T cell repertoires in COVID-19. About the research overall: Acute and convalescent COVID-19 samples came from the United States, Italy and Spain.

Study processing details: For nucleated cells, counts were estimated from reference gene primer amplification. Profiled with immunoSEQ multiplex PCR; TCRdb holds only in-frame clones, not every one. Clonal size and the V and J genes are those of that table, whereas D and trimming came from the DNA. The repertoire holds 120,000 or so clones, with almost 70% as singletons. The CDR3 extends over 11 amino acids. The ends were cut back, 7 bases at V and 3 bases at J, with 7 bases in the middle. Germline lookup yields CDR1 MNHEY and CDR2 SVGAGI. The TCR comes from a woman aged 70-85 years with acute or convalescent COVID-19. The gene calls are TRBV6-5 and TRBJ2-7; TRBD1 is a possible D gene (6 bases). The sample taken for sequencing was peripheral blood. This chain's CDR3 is CASMDSYEQYF. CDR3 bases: TGTGCCAGCATGGACAGCTACGAGCAGTACTTC.